This T cell receptor (beta chain) is drawn from a study of cytomegalovirus exposure and HLA in healthy donors. Germline trimming cut 6 bases from V and 1 base from J; bases unmatched to any gene: 8. The germline V gene encodes CDR1 MNHNS and CDR2 SASEGT. The CDR3 covers 15 residues. The PCR was carried out with 60 Vbeta primers and 13 Jbeta primers. Measured with immunoSEQ multiplex PCR; TCRdb has only the in-frame clones, and not every one. Among approximately 140,000 clones listed, about four fifths were seen once. The TCR was taken from a human donor in good health. What was sequenced was PBMCs. The rearrangement joins TRBV6-1 to TRBJ2-7; the match to TRBD2 covers 8 bases. CDR3 sequence reads: CASSLEAGGSYEQYF. The CDR3 DNA follows: TGTGCCAGCAGCCTCGAGGCGGGGGGTTCCTACGAGCAGTACTTC.